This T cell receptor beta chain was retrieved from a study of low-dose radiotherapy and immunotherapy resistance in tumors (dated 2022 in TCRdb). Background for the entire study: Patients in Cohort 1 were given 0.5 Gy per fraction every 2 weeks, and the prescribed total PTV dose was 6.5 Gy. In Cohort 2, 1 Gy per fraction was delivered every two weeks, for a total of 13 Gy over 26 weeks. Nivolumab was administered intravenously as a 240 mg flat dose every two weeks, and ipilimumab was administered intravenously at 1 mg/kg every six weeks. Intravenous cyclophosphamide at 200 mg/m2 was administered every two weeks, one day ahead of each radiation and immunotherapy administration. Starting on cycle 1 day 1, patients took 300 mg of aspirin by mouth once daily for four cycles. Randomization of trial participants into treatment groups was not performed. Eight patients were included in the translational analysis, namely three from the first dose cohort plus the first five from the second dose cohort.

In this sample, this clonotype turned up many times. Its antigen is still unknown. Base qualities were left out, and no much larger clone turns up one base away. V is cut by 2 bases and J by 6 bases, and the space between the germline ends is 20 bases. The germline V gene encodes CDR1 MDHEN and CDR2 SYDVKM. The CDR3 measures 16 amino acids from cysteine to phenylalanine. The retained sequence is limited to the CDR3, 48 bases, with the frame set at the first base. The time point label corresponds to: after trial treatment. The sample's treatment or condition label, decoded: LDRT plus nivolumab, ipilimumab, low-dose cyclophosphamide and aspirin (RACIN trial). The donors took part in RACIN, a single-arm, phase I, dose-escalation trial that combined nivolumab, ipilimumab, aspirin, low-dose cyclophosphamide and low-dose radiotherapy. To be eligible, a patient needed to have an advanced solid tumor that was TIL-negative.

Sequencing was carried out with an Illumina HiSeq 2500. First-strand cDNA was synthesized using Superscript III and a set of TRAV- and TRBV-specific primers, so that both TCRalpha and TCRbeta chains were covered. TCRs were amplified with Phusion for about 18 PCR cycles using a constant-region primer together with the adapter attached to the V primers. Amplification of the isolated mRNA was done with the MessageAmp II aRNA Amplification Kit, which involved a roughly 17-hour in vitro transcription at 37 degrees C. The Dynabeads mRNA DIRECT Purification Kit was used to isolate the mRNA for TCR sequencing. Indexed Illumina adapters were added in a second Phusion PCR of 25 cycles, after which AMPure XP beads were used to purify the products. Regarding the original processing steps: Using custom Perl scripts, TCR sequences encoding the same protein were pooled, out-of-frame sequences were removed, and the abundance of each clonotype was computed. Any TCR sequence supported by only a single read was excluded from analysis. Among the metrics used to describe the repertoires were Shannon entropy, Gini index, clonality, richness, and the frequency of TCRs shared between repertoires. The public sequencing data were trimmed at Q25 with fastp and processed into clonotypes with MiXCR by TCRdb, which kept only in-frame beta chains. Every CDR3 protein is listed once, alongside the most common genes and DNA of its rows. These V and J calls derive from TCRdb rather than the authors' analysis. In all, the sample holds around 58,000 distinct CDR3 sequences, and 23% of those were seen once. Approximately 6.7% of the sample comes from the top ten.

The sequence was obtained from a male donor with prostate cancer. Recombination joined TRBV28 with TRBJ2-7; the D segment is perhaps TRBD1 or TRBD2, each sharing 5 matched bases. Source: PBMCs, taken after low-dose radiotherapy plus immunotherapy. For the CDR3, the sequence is CASSLGAGNGVFEQYF. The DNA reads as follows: TGTGCCAGCAGTTTAGGGGCGGGTAATGGGGTGTTCGAGCAGTACTTC.